One and the same sample provided the 32 T cell receptor beta chains below, sequenced in a study. TCRdb called the 5' RACE reads again in MiXCR, with one record for every CDR3 protein. Of around 43,000 distinct CDR3 sequences listed, under 20% are singletons. The sequenced sample consisted of naive CD4+ T cells sorted from a lymph node. Subset specified: naive CD4+ T cells, CD4+CD45RA+CD25-. The origin of the receptors is a female donor with breast cancer.

A few counts support this clonotype. The rearrangement links TRBV5-1 to TRBJ2-2; 7 bases map to TRBD1. The CDR3 has 17 residues. Trimming took 4 bases from V and 4 from J; bases not matched to a gene: 13. Germline V gene data show CDR1 as SGHRS and CDR2 as YFSETQ. CDR3 region: CASSDHRDSASTGELFF. The CDR3 bases are TGCGCCAGCAGCGATCACCGGGACAGCGCTTCCACCGGGGAGCTGTTTTTT. Looking up the rest from reference TRBV5-1 and TRBJ2-2 gives the full variable domain: KAGVTQTPRYLIKTRGQQVTLSCSPISGHRSVSWYQQTPGQGLQFLFEYFSETQRNKGNFPGRFSGRQFSNSRSEMNVSTLELGDSALYLCASSDHRDSASTGELFFGEGSRLTVL.

Note on this clonotype: A read error may explain this, as a much larger clone is one base away. V is TRBV25-1 and J is TRBJ2-5; D tentatively reads TRBD1 or TRBD2 (5 bases each). The CDR3 has 14 amino acids. CDR1 is MGHDK, CDR2 SYGVNS, per germline. Trimming stripped 8 bases from V and 9 bases from J, with 22 bases between. CDR3: CASGGTGGYDAQYF. The CDR3 nucleotides read TGTGCCAGCGGTGGTACTGGGGGATATGACGCCCAGTACTTC.

This clonotype appeared many times. The rearrangement uses TRBV5-1 and TRBJ2-1; 11 bases are shared with TRBD2. After removal of 3 bases from V and 8 bases from J, the junction contained 4 bases not matched to a gene. Germline loops: CDR1 SGHRS, CDR2 YFSETQ. The CDR3 length is 14 residues. This chain's CDR3 is CASSSSGGRYEQFF. In DNA form, the CDR3 reads TGCGCCAGCAGCTCTAGCGGGGGGCGGTATGAGCAGTTCTTC.

This clonotype came up many times. The J gene is TRBJ1-3, the V gene TRBV9; D ambiguous. Per the germline V gene, CDR1 is SGDLS and CDR2 is YYNGEE. Trimming removed 4 bases from V and 2 bases from J, with 10 bases in between. The CDR3 sequence is 14 residues long. The chain's CDR3 is CASSPQVAGNTIYF. CDR3 bases: TGTGCCAGCAGCCCGCAGGTGGCTGGAAACACCATATATTTT.

This clonotype was observed many times. This chain connects TRBV10-3 to TRBJ1-4, with 7 bases aligning to TRBD1. CDR3 size: 14 residues. V gave up 6 bases and J gave up 3 bases; unmatched junction bases: 4. Germline CDR1 is ENHRY and CDR2 is SYGVKD. CDR3 nucleotides: TGTGCCATCAGAACAGGGGAGTCTAATGAAAAACTGTTTTTT. This encodes CAIRTGESNEKLFF.

For this clonotype: The junction does not match germline at one end; this may be a read error. This sequence joins TRBV5-1 and TRBJ1-1, with 11 bases identical to TRBD1. The CDR3 is 15 amino acids. Germline V gene sequence: CDR1 SGHRS, CDR2 YFSETQ. For the CDR3, the DNA is TGCGCCAGCAGCTCCTGGGACAGGGGGAACACTGAAGCTTCCTTT. Amino acid sequence: CASSSWDRGNTEASF.

This clonotype was found a few times. CDR3 loop: CASNTRGGNTEAFF. The CDR3 DNA is TGTGCCAGCAACACCAGGGGAGGGAACACTGAAGCTTTCTTT. The chain has TRBV6-6 and TRBJ1-1, with TRBD1 as a possible D gene (6 bases). Looked up from germline, CDR1 is MNHNY and CDR2 is SVGAGI (reference sequence). The CDR3 runs to 14 residues. V was trimmed by 7 bases and J by 1 base, leaving 13 bases between them.

This clonotype showed up just a few times. V and J are TRBV5-1 and TRBJ1-3; D unresolved. The CDR3 runs 12 residues. V lost 0 bases to trimming and J lost 4 bases, with 2 bases between them. Germline values: CDR1 SGHRS, CDR2 YFSETQ. The CDR3 DNA follows: TGCGCCAGCAGCTTGGAAGGAAACACCATATATTTT. It yields the protein CASSLEGNTIYF.

The V call is TRBV5-1, the J call TRBJ2-3; D gene uncertain. Between the trimmed V and J ends, which lost 0 bases and 0 bases, there was a span of 8 bases. The germline V gene encodes CDR1 SGHRS and CDR2 YFSETQ. CDR3 length: 15 amino acids. CDR3 coding DNA: TGCGCCAGCAGCTTGGCTACGACAAGCACAGATACGCAGTATTTT. This gives the protein CASSLATTSTDTQYF.

This clonotype was counted only a few times. This rearrangement joins TRBV5-5 to TRBJ2-3; no definite D call. Between the trimmed V and J ends, which lost 3 bases and 2 bases, there was a span of 13 bases. Germline V gene data show CDR1 as SGHKS and CDR2 as YYEKEE (reference sequence). The CDR3 is 15 amino acids. The CDR3 spells CASSSYRTATDTQYF. CDR3 DNA: TGTGCCAGCAGCTCATATAGGACGGCCACAGATACGCAGTATTTT. The whole variable domain, remainder taken from reference TRBV5-5 and TRBJ2-3, is DAGVTQSPTHLIKTRGQQVTLRCSPISGHKSVSWYQQVLGQGPQFIFQYYEKEERGRGNFPDRFSARQFPNYSSELNVNALLLGDSALYLCASSSYRTATDTQYFGPGTRLTVL.

This clonotype was seen only a few times. J is TRBJ2-7 and V is TRBV5-5; 7 bases line up with TRBD1. The CDR3 is made up of 14 amino acids. The junction had 6 bases not matched to a gene; V was cut back by 4 bases and J by 2 bases. Germline V lookup: CDR1 SGHKS, CDR2 YYEKEE (reference sequence). As DNA, the CDR3 is TGTGCCAGCAGCCGACAGGGCTTCCCCTACGAGCAGTACTTC. It specifies CASSRQGFPYEQYF.

The chain combines TRBV5-1 with TRBJ2-5; 10 nucleotides align to TRBD2. V gave up 0 bases and J gave up 7 bases; unmatched junction bases: 9. The CDR3 covers 16 residues. The germline V gene encodes CDR1 SGHRS and CDR2 YFSETQ. This CDR3 reads CASSLDPSGSFGTQYF. DNA for the CDR3: TGCGCCAGCAGCTTGGATCCTAGCGGGAGTTTCGGGACCCAGTACTTC. The complete variable domain, with remaining parts taken from reference TRBV5-1 and TRBJ2-5, reads KAGVTQTPRYLIKTRGQQVTLSCSPISGHRSVSWYQQTPGQGLQFLFEYFSETQRNKGNFPGRFSGRQFSNSRSEMNVSTLELGDSALYLCASSLDPSGSFGTQYFGPGTRLLVL.

The sample holds a few counts of this clonotype. The rearrangement uses TRBV5-6 and TRBJ1-1; a possible D gene is TRBD1 (5 bases). The CDR3 sequence is 14 residues long. The germline V and J ends were trimmed by 2 bases and 10 bases, with 18 bases remaining between them. Germline lookup yields CDR1 SGHDT and CDR2 YYEEEE. The CDR3 loop reads CASSFRGFRSLAFF. The CDR3 DNA sequence: TGTGCCAGCAGCTTCCGGGGCTTCCGATCTCTAGCTTTCTTT.

V and J are TRBV6-1 and TRBJ2-1; 10 bases line up with TRBD1. Germline V gene sequence: CDR1 MNHNS, CDR2 SASEGT. With V trimmed by 6 bases and J by 8 bases, 13 bases remained unmatched. The CDR3 consists of 16 residues. In nucleotides, the CDR3 is TGTGCCAGCAGGTCCCGCCCGGGACAGGGGATCGATGAGCAGTTCTTC. Encoded protein: CASRSRPGQGIDEQFF.

This clonotype was seen at least ten times. The genes are TRBV15 and TRBJ2-2; D gene ambiguous. The CDR3 has 16 residues. Germline-derived CDR1 and CDR2 are LNHNV and YYDKDF (reference sequence). V lost 5 bases and J lost 0, with 13 bases in between. CDR3 in DNA: TGTGCCACCAGCCCCGGGTGGGAAACGAACACCGGGGAGCTGTTTTTT. Encoded protein: CATSPGWETNTGELFF.

A few counts support this clonotype. This chain connects TRBV4-3 to TRBJ2-2; unclear D gene. The CDR3 spans 14 residues. V was pared by 4 bases and J by 7 bases, with 13 bases between. Germline-derived CDR1 and CDR2 are LGHNA and YSLEER. The CDR3 loop reads CASSPLPSGGELFF. The CDR3 nucleotides are TGCGCCAGCAGCCCCCTTCCCAGTGGCGGGGAGCTGTTTTTT.

V is TRBV20-1 and J is TRBJ2-7; TRBD2 matches at 9 bases. Germline V gives CDR1 DFQATT, CDR2 SNEGSKA (reference sequence). The CDR3 has 15 residues. The junction had 11 bases not matched to a gene; V was cut back by 6 bases and J by 2 bases. CDR3: CSALSSGRSTYEQYF. The DNA for the CDR3 is TGCAGTGCCCTCTCAAGCGGGAGGTCCACCTACGAGCAGTACTTC.

This clonotype was detected ten times or more. The chain recombines TRBV4-1 with TRBJ2-7, with no clear D. V gave up 0 bases and J gave up 5 bases, with 5 bases separating them. This CDR3 comprises 12 residues. Germline CDR1 and CDR2: MGHRA and YSYEKL. The CDR3 region is CASSQEAHEQYF. For the CDR3, the DNA is TGCGCCAGCAGCCAAGAGGCCCACGAGCAGTACTTC.

In this sample, this clonotype turned up a few times. This chain connects TRBV20-1 to TRBJ2-1; 10 bases agree with TRBD2. Germline V gene sequence: CDR1 DFQATT, CDR2 SNEGSKA (reference sequence). Trimming cost V 1 base and J 3 bases; bases outside gene matches: 3. The CDR3 extends over 15 amino acids. CDR3 nucleotides: TGCAGTGCTAGAGGACTAGCGGGTCACTACAATGAGCAGTTCTTC. Residues: CSARGLAGHYNEQFF.

This clonotype was seen many times. This rearrangement joins TRBV5-1 to TRBJ1-1; no definite D call. The V end was cut by 3 bases, the J end by 1 base, with 16 bases between. Germline CDR1 and CDR2: SGHRS and YFSETQ. This CDR3 contains 16 residues. The CDR3 nucleotides are TGCGCCAGCAGCTCCGATCAACTCAGGTCGAACACTGAAGCTTTCTTT. Protein: CASSSDQLRSNTEAFF. Variable domain in full (rest from reference TRBV5-1 and TRBJ1-1): KAGVTQTPRYLIKTRGQQVTLSCSPISGHRSVSWYQQTPGQGLQFLFEYFSETQRNKGNFPGRFSGRQFSNSRSEMNVSTLELGDSALYLCASSSDQLRSNTEAFFGQGTRLTVV.

As concerns this clonotype: One end of the junction does not line up with germline, which may come from a read error. V usage is TRBV5-1 and J usage is TRBJ1-1; D uncertain. The CDR3 totals 13 residues. From germline, CDR1 is SGHRS and CDR2 YFSETQ. The CDR3 sequence is CASSVRPNTEALF. As DNA, the CDR3 is TGCGCCAGCAGCGTTCGCCCGAACACTGAAGCTCTCTTT.

This clonotype was recorded once. This chain uses TRBV5-1 with TRBJ1-1, with D tentatively TRBD1 (5 bases). CDR1 is SGHRS and CDR2 is YFSETQ in the germline V gene. The CDR3 sequence is 14 residues long. The ends were cut back, 5 bases at V and 13 bases at J, with 24 bases in the middle. The CDR3 loop is CASRPLSEDTGVFF. The CDR3, as DNA: TGCGCCAGCAGGCCCCTCAGTGAGGACACTGGAGTTTTCTTT.

This clonotype has a count of ten or more. The chain employs TRBV7-8 and TRBJ2-6; 8 bases map to TRBD2. Looked up from germline, CDR1 is SGHVS and CDR2 is FQNEAQ. V shed 5 bases and J 3 bases; nucleotides not matched to a gene: 6. This CDR3 spans 16 amino acids. The CDR3 coding sequence is TGTGCCAGCAGCCCCTATAGCGGGGTTGGGGCCAACGTCCTGACTTTC. This sequence encodes CASSPYSGVGANVLTF.

The gene calls are TRBV7-9 and TRBJ1-1; D call uncertain. Trimming cost V 1 base and J 0 bases, with 6 bases left between them. This CDR3 has 14 amino acids. Germline V lookup: CDR1 SEHNR, CDR2 FQNEAQ (reference sequence). Written as DNA, the CDR3 is TGTGCCAGCAGCTTAGATACTATGAACACTGAAGCTTTCTTT. This sequence encodes CASSLDTMNTEAFF.

This clonotype showed up just a few times. The chain has TRBV5-1 and TRBJ2-7; D remains unclear. V was pared by 4 bases and J by 2 bases, with 13 bases between. The CDR3 runs to 14 residues. From germline, CDR1 is SGHRS and CDR2 YFSETQ. The CDR3 DNA is TGCGCCAGCAGCGCCCTAGTAGTTCCCTACGAGCAGTACTTC. As protein: CASSALVVPYEQYF.

This clonotype turned up a few times. The chain is built from TRBV5-1 and TRBJ2-3, with 9 bases identical to TRBD2. Germline CDR1 SGHRS, CDR2 YFSETQ. There are 15 residues in the CDR3. The V and J ends lost 7 bases and 1 base, in that order; junction bases with no gene match: 7. CDR3: CASQTGTSRTDTQYF. The CDR3 nucleotides read TGCGCCAGCCAAACCGGGACTAGCCGCACAGATACGCAGTATTTT.

The chain recombines TRBV6-5 with TRBJ1-1, with a weak D call TRBD1 (6 bases). This CDR3 has 19 amino acids. V was shortened by 2 bases and J by 1 base, with 23 bases between the two germline ends. Germline V gene data show CDR1 as MNHEY and CDR2 as SVGAGI. CDR3 sequence reads: CASSYRATGGVGRNTEAFF. Written as DNA, the CDR3 is TGTGCCAGCAGTTACAGGGCGACAGGCGGAGTAGGGAGGAACACTGAAGCTTTCTTT.

This clonotype was found a few times. This chain uses TRBV5-1 with TRBJ2-3; possibly TRBD2 for D (7 bases). The V and J ends lost 2 bases and 3 bases respectively, with 16 bases between them. Germline CDR1 and CDR2: SGHRS and YFSETQ. There are 16 residues in the CDR3. The CDR3 region has the DNA TGCGCCAGCAGCTTTTCCGCGGGGGCGCGTACAGATACGCAGTATTTT. Encoded protein: CASSFSAGARTDTQYF. Looking up the rest from reference TRBV5-1 and TRBJ2-3 gives the full variable domain: KAGVTQTPRYLIKTRGQQVTLSCSPISGHRSVSWYQQTPGQGLQFLFEYFSETQRNKGNFPGRFSGRQFSNSRSEMNVSTLELGDSALYLCASSFSAGARTDTQYFGPGTRLTVL.

The V and J genes are TRBV24-1 and TRBJ1-5, with D possibly being TRBD1 (5 bases). V lost 7 bases and J 5 bases, leaving 11 bases between the germline ends. Germline assignment: CDR1 KGHDR and CDR2 SFDVKD. This CDR3 region has 13 residues. The CDR3 sequence: CATSARGYQPQHF. For the CDR3, the DNA is TGTGCCACCAGCGCTCGGGGGTATCAGCCCCAGCATTTT.

The CDR3 DNA follows: TGTGCCAGCAGCCCGGGACTAGCGGGAGTGGCGCAGTTCTTC. It is translated as CASSPGLAGVAQFF. The chain links TRBV12-3 or TRBV12-4 to TRBJ2-1; 14 bases align to TRBD2. V gave up 6 bases and J gave up 12 bases; unmatched junction bases: 7. The CDR3 is 14 residues long.

This clonotype ranks as medium-sized (0.01 to 0.1%). J is TRBJ1-6 and V is TRBV4-3; unclear D gene. The V end lost 0 bases, the J end lost 8 bases, and 5 bases lay between the germline ends. Germline V lookup: CDR1 LGHNA, CDR2 YSLEER. CDR3 length: 13 amino acids. The CDR3 here is CASSQDKDSPLHF. The CDR3 DNA is TGCGCCAGCAGCCAAGACAAGGATTCACCCCTCCACTTT.

This clonotype was seen at least ten times. The chain joins TRBV7-2 to TRBJ2-1; TRBD1 aligns across 7 bases. This CDR3 comprises 15 residues. CDR1 and CDR2 from the germline V gene are SGHTA and FQGNSA. V was clipped by 5 bases and J by 9 bases; unmatched bases: 13. The CDR3 DNA reads TGTGCCAGCAGCCAAGACAGGGCAGGCTGGGGTGAGCAGTTCTTC. Its protein is CASSQDRAGWGEQFF.